This entry lists 21 T cell receptor beta chains sequenced from one sample in a study of blood T cell repertoires in COVID-19. Repertoires were generated with immunoSEQ multiplex PCR, while TCRdb's copy carries only in-frame clones and drops some. The sample has roughly 230,000 clones; 70% to 90% are singletons. Sequences were obtained from peripheral blood. These receptors were collected from a woman aged 55-70 years with active or convalescent COVID-19.

This chain joins TRBV9 and TRBJ1-4; 11 bases are shared with TRBD1. The trim removed 3 bases at V and 0 bases at J, leaving 1 base unmatched. The germline V gene encodes CDR1 SGDLS and CDR2 YYNGEE. The CDR3 has 16 residues. This chain's CDR3 is CASSGGQGATNEKLFF. Here the CDR3 DNA reads TGTGCCAGCAGCGGGGGACAGGGGGCAACTAATGAAAAACTGTTTTTT.

The chain links TRBV12-1 to TRBJ2-1; TRBD2 reflects the table's D call only, with no check against the DNA. TRBV12-1 has pseudogene status. The CDR3 consists of 16 residues. Here the CDR3 reads CASSFLAESSYNEQFF. CDR3 coding DNA: TGTGCCAGCAGCTTTTTGGCGGAGAGCTCCTACAATGAGCAGTTCTTC.

As concerns this clone: The sample contains more than one DNA sequence encoding this CDR3. The chain has TRBV7-2 and TRBJ1-1; D is ambiguous. Trimming removed 3 bases at V and 0 bases at J, with 5 bases between. Germline-derived CDR1 and CDR2 are SGHTA and FQGNSA. The length of the CDR3 is 13 residues. CDR3 sequence (DNA): TGTGCCAGCAGCTTTTCGGTGAACACTGAAGCTTTCTTT. Encoded protein: CASSFSVNTEAFF. Based on the CDR3 plus reference TRBV7-2 and TRBJ1-1, the full variable domain is GAGVSQSPSNKVTEKGKDVELRCDPISGHTALYWYRQSLGQGLEFLIYFQGNSAPDKSGLPSDRFSAERTGGSVSTLTIQRTQQEDSAVYLCASSFSVNTEAFFGQGTRLTVV.

The chain links TRBV15 to TRBJ1-4; the D gene is possibly TRBD1 (5 bases). V lost 5 bases to trimming and J lost 9 bases, with 10 bases between them. The length of the CDR3 is 12 residues. Germline CDR1 is LNHNV and CDR2 is YYDKDF (reference sequence). CDR3: CATSGDSKKLFF. The CDR3 DNA follows: TGTGCCACCAGCGGGGACTCTAAAAAACTGTTTTTT.

This chain joins TRBV18 and TRBJ2-7; 7 nucleotides match TRBD1. Germline values: CDR1 KGHSH, CDR2 LQKENI. The CDR3 has 16 amino acids. With V trimmed by 3 bases and J by 2 bases, 10 bases remained unmatched. The CDR3 loop is CASSPQAGTAAYEQYF. CDR3 nucleotide sequence: TGTGCCAGCTCACCCCAAGCCGGGACAGCTGCCTACGAGCAGTACTTC.

This chain connects TRBV30 to TRBJ1-4, with a weak D call TRBD1 (5 bases). Germline values: CDR1 GTSNPN, CDR2 SVGIG (reference sequence). Trimming left V 3 bases short and J 3 bases short, with 11 bases between. The CDR3 extends over 14 amino acids. DNA for the CDR3: TGTGCCTGGAGCTCAGGGTCGGCTAATGAAAAACTGTTTTTT. Its protein product is CAWSSGSANEKLFF. Together with reference TRBV30 and TRBJ1-4, the CDR3 gives the full variable domain: SQTIHQWPATLVQPVGSPLSLECTVEGTSNPNLYWYRQAAGRGLQLLFYSVGIGQISSEVPQNLSASRPQDRQFILSSKKLLLSDSGFYLCAWSSGSANEKLFFGSGTQLSVL.

Written as DNA, the CDR3 is TGTGCCAGCAGCTTCCCGGGGGGCGGCTATGGCTACACCTTC. Its translation: CASSFPGGGYGYTF. The rearrangement uses TRBV2 and TRBJ1-2; perhaps TRBD1 as D (6 bases). There are 14 residues in the CDR3. Trimming shortened V by 6 bases and J by 4 bases, and 15 bases separated the two germline ends. Germline V gene sequence: CDR1 SNHLY, CDR2 FYNNEI.

The chain couples TRBV5-1 to TRBJ2-7, with 9 bases matching TRBD2. Per germline, CDR1 SGHRS and CDR2 YFSETQ. J was trimmed by 7 bases and V by 3 bases; bases with no gene match: 8. This CDR3 spans 14 amino acids. The CDR3 sequence: CASSSGTSWDEQYF. DNA for the CDR3: TGCGCCAGCAGCTCGGGGACTAGCTGGGATGAGCAGTACTTC.

J is TRBJ2-7 and V is TRBV11-2; weak D call: TRBD2 (6 bases). Germline V CDR1 and CDR2: SGHAT, FQNNGV. The CDR3 is 15 amino acids. Trimming removed 3 bases at V and 6 bases at J, with 18 bases between. The CDR3 DNA reads TGTGCCAGCAGCTTTGACGGGGGTAGGTATGGCGAGCAGTACGTC. Its translation: CASSFDGGRYGEQYV.

The rearrangement joins TRBV27 to TRBJ2-1, with D possibly TRBD1 on 5 matching bases. Germline CDR1 is MNHEY and CDR2 is SMNVEV (reference sequence). The length of the CDR3 is 16 residues. Between the trimmed V and J ends, which lost 0 bases and 4 bases, there was a span of 13 bases. The CDR3 spells CASSLSRRVEYNEQFF. In DNA, the CDR3 is TGTGCCAGCAGTTTATCGCGCAGGGTGGAGTACAATGAGCAGTTCTTC.

The chain is built from TRBV6-4 and TRBJ2-1, with 7 bases aligning to TRBD2. This CDR3 region has 15 residues. V shed 7 bases and J 5 bases; nucleotides not matched to a gene: 11. Germline lookup yields CDR1 MRHNA and CDR2 SNTAGT. The CDR3 DNA reads as TGTGCCAGCAAGGGAGGGGCTAGCGCCAACAATGAGCAGTTCTTC. Its protein is CASKGGASANNEQFF.

The chain couples TRBV6-5 to TRBJ2-1; 11 bases are a match to TRBD2. Germline lookup yields CDR1 MNHEY and CDR2 SVGAGI. The J segment lost 9 bases and the V segment lost 5 bases, leaving 6 bases of the junction unmatched. The CDR3 length is 14 residues. The CDR3 region has the DNA TGTGCCAGCAGTCCCGGGACTAGCGGATCTGAGCAGTTCTTC. Its protein is CASSPGTSGSEQFF.

The chain couples TRBV3-1 (or the pseudogene TRBV3-2) to TRBJ1-2, with 9 bases lining up with TRBD1. The CDR3 has 15 amino acids. J gave up 4 bases and V 5 bases, and 8 bases lay outside the gene matches. CDR1 and CDR2 (germline): LGHDT, YNNKEL (reference sequence). In nucleotides, the CDR3 is TGTGCCAGCAGCACACAGGGGGCGCAGCTCTATGGCTACACCTTC. It yields the protein CASSTQGAQLYGYTF.

The chain links TRBV9 to TRBJ2-2; TRBD1 aligns across 7 bases. The junction had 14 bases not matched to a gene; V was cut back by 4 bases and J by 2 bases. Germline V gene lookup returns CDR1 SGDLS and CDR2 YYNGEE. This CDR3 is built from 18 residues. The CDR3 is CASSPEGGRDLNTGELFF. As DNA, the CDR3 is TGTGCCAGCAGCCCCGAAGGGGGCCGCGATCTTAACACCGGGGAGCTGTTTTTT.

V and J are TRBV3-1 (or the pseudogene TRBV3-2) and TRBJ2-1; 11 positions match TRBD2. Trimming took 0 bases from V and 13 from J; bases not matched to a gene: 5. In germline, CDR1 is LGHDT, CDR2 YNNKEL (reference sequence). This CDR3 is 14 amino acids long. The CDR3 nucleotides are TGTGCCAGCAGCCAAGATAGTAGCGGGAGGGCCCAGTTCTTC. It encodes CASSQDSSGRAQFF.

This clone was counted a single time. V gene TRBV18 combines with J gene TRBJ2-7; TRBD2 matches 10 bases. From germline, CDR1 is KGHSH and CDR2 LQKENI. With V trimmed by 2 bases and J by 3 bases, 4 bases remained unmatched. CDR3 length: 15 residues. The CDR3 protein is CASSPSGRVLYEQYF. The CDR3 DNA is TGTGCCAGCTCACCAAGCGGGAGGGTTCTCTACGAGCAGTACTTC.

The chain is built from TRBV6-4 and TRBJ2-1; TRBD2 aligns across 10 bases. CDR3 length: 16 amino acids. The ends lost 4 bases at V and 4 bases at J; junction bases unmatched: 7. Per the germline V gene, CDR1 is MRHNA and CDR2 is SNTAGT. The CDR3 protein is CASSVLASGSYNEQFF. In DNA form, the CDR3 reads TGTGCCAGCAGTGTCCTGGCTAGCGGGAGTTACAATGAGCAGTTCTTC.

The chain recombines TRBV11-2 with TRBJ1-1, with D possibly being TRBD1 (6 bases). The CDR3 covers 15 residues. Per germline, CDR1 SGHAT and CDR2 FQNNGV. Trimming cost V 3 bases and J 0 bases, with 11 bases left between them. CDR3 in amino acids: CASSFGGQLNTEAFF. The CDR3 DNA follows: TGTGCCAGCAGCTTCGGAGGACAGTTGAACACTGAAGCTTTCTTT. Based on the CDR3 plus reference TRBV11-2 and TRBJ1-1, the full variable domain is EAGVAQSPRYKIIEKRQSVAFWCNPISGHATLYWYQQILGQGPKLLIQFQNNGVVDDSQLPKDRFSAERLKGVDSTLKIQPAKLEDSAVYLCASSFGGQLNTEAFFGQGTRLTVV.

The chain has TRBV7-6 and TRBJ2-5; 8 bases map to TRBD1. This CDR3 has 15 residues. CDR1 is SGHVS and CDR2 is FNYEAQ in the germline V gene. V lost 0 bases to trimming and J lost 5 bases; unmatched junction nucleotides: 5. CDR3: CASSLAGTGIETQYF. CDR3 nucleotide sequence: TGTGCCAGCAGCTTAGCCGGGACAGGCATTGAGACCCAGTACTTC.

The sample holds one count of this clone. The chain combines TRBV28 with TRBJ2-1; maybe TRBD1 (6 bases). The V gene's germline CDR1 is MDHEN and CDR2 SYDVKM. This CDR3 contains 13 residues. V dropped 8 bases and J dropped 5 bases, with 13 bases sitting between them. The CDR3 bases are TGTGCCAGCTACACAGGGATCCACAATGAGCAGTTCTTC. Its translation is CASYTGIHNEQFF.

The rearrangement links TRBV9 to TRBJ2-1; TRBD2 is a possible D gene (7 bases). Per germline, CDR1 SGDLS and CDR2 YYNGEE. This CDR3 has 15 residues. The ends were cut back, 3 bases at V and 4 bases at J, with 14 bases in the middle. CDR3 amino acids: CASSAGGGLYNEQFF. The DNA of the CDR3 is TGTGCCAGCAGCGCAGGCGGGGGCCTTTACAATGAGCAGTTCTTC.